Listed here is a single T cell receptor beta chain. This same CDR3 is encoded by further DNA sequences in the sample. Sequenced by immunoSEQ multiplex PCR; TCRdb stores in-frame clones only, minus some. The sample records approximately 230,000 clones, roughly 80% being singletons. This sample is drawn from a study of control samples from healthy donors and cancer patients. Germline V gene sequence: CDR1 SQVTM, CDR2 ANQGSEA. The CDR3 consists of 13 residues. V was clipped by 3 bases and J by 0 bases, with 8 bases between them. This sequence joins TRBV29-1 and TRBJ1-1; no clear D gene. The TCR originated in a woman aged 55-69 years with lung cancer. Material for sequencing was PBMCs. The CDR3 DNA follows: TGCAGCGTTGACCGAGATTTGAACACTGAAGCTTTCTTT. This encodes CSVDRDLNTEAFF. Full variable domain (missing parts from reference TRBV29-1 and TRBJ1-1): SAVISQKPSRDICQRGTSLTIQCQVDSQVTMMFWYRQQPGQSLTLIATANQGSEATYESGFVIDKFPISRPNLTFSTLTVSNMSPEDSSIYLCSVDRDLNTEAFFGQGTRLTVV.